This paragraph covers one T cell receptor beta chain sequence. V was shortened by 0 bases and J by 5 bases, with 12 bases between the two germline ends. This CDR3 has 14 residues. Germline loops: CDR1 SGDLS, CDR2 YYNGEE. This sample is part of a study of shared T cell receptors in the human thymus. Libraries were prepared by immunoSEQ multiplex PCR; TCRdb keeps only in-frame clonotypes and omits some of them. This table holds some 720,000 clones, approximately 88% found once. The data also belong to a second study, concerning human thymus T cells. Turning to that study: The thymus tissue came from resections taken during corrective heart surgery. Unrelated individuals reportedly shared highly overlapping thymic TCR repertoires.

Sequences were obtained from thymocytes. This receptor was taken from a boy under three years old with a congenital heart defect. V is TRBV9 and J is TRBJ2-7; perhaps TRBD2 as D (6 bases). The CDR3 DNA sequence: TGTGCCAGCAGCGTAGACGGACTACCACACGAGCAGTACTTC. The encoded protein is CASSVDGLPHEQYF.